This entry features one T cell receptor (beta chain) sequence. The antigen remains unidentified. This specimen belongs to a study of OX40 agonist ivuxolimab in advanced cancers. On the study more broadly: Two patients with cutaneous melanoma and one with hepatocellular carcinoma, three in total, showed partial responses.

The method was immunoSEQ multiplex PCR; TCRdb's version includes in-frame clones alone and lacks a portion of them. The sample includes approximately 88,000 clones, nearly 90% of them seen just once. Study results and limitations: Expanded clones were, on average, more numerous among CD8+ T cells than CD4+.

The V end was cut by 5 bases, the J end by 0 bases, with 10 bases between. CDR3 length: 14 amino acids. In germline, CDR1 is SGHTA, CDR2 FQGNSA. The chain is built from TRBV7-2 and TRBJ2-5; D perhaps matches TRBD1 (5 bases). This receptor was identified in an adult with an advanced solid tumor such as melanoma, head and neck, liver or kidney cancer. The input for sequencing was CD4+ or CD8+ T cells sorted from blood, taken in a trial of the OX40 agonist ivuxolimab. The CDR3 loop reads CASSQGRHQETQYF. CDR3 nucleotide sequence: TGTGCCAGCAGCCAGGGTAGGCACCAAGAGACCCAGTACTTC.